A single sample gave rise to the 20 T cell receptor beta chains below, sequenced in a study of OX40 agonist ivuxolimab in advanced cancers. The assay was immunoSEQ multiplex PCR, and TCRdb's table has in-frame clones only and misses some. The data show more than 70,000 clones, roughly 90% seen once. The sequencing here drew on CD4+ or CD8+ T cells sorted from blood, taken in a trial of the OX40 agonist ivuxolimab. These receptors originate from an adult with an advanced solid tumor such as melanoma, head and neck, liver or kidney cancer.

The chain employs TRBV6-5 and TRBJ1-1; D gene uncertain. The germline gives CDR1 MNHEY, CDR2 SVGAGI. This CDR3 has 15 residues. Deletions cut 0 bases from V and 5 bases from J, with 13 bases between. CDR3 in DNA: TGTGCCAGCAGTTACTCCGGCAGCGTGGGTACTGAAGCTTTCTTT. It is translated as CASSYSGSVGTEAFF.

This chain connects TRBV28 to TRBJ1-2; possibly TRBD1 for D (6 bases). Looked up from germline, CDR1 is MDHEN and CDR2 is SYDVKM. This CDR3 spans 14 amino acids. V lost 6 bases to trimming and J lost 2 bases, with 13 bases between them. CDR3 sequence reads: CASRIGGANYGYTF. CDR3 sequence (DNA): TGTGCCAGCAGGATCGGGGGGGCCAACTATGGCTACACCTTC.

The J gene is TRBJ2-7, the V gene TRBV7-8, with TRBD1 identical over 8 bases. After removal of 5 bases from V and 3 bases from J, the junction contained 15 bases not matched to a gene. Germline V gives CDR1 SGHVS, CDR2 FQNEAQ. This CDR3 comprises 17 residues. The CDR3 sequence: CASSAALGTGPNYEQYF. The DNA of the CDR3 is TGTGCCAGCAGCGCGGCGCTAGGGACAGGCCCAAACTACGAGCAGTACTTC.

The chain employs TRBV18 and TRBJ2-1; TRBD2 matches at 9 bases. The V segment lost 6 bases and the J segment 6 bases; nucleotides outside the gene matches: 9. In germline, CDR1 is KGHSH, CDR2 LQKENI. This CDR3 comprises 15 residues. In DNA form, the CDR3 reads TGTGCCAGCTCTCCTTGGACTAGCGTGGGCAATGAGCAGTTCTTC. Translating gives CASSPWTSVGNEQFF.

This clone appeared a single time. This CDR3 is CASSLGLAGDTQYF. The CDR3 nucleotides are TGTGCCAGCAGCTTAGGGCTAGCCGGAGATACGCAGTATTTT. V usage is TRBV13 and J usage is TRBJ2-3; TRBD2 might be the D (5 bases). Per the germline V gene, CDR1 is PRHDT and CDR2 is FYEKMQ (reference sequence). The CDR3 contains 14 residues. V was cut by 0 bases and J by 5 bases, with 9 bases left in between.

The genes are TRBV7-2 and TRBJ2-7; 11 nucleotides align to TRBD2. CDR1 and CDR2 (germline): SGHTA, FQGNSA. V gave up 3 bases and J gave up 7 bases; unmatched junction bases: 5. The length of the CDR3 is 14 residues. CDR3 protein: CASSLTSGTWEQYF. CDR3 DNA sequence: TGTGCCAGCAGCTTGACTAGCGGGACGTGGGAGCAGTACTTC.

V gene TRBV28 combines with J gene TRBJ1-5; D is ambiguous. The CDR3 runs to 10 residues. Germline CDR1 is MDHEN and CDR2 is SYDVKM. The V and J ends lost 8 bases and 5 bases respectively, with 4 bases between them. CDR3 DNA sequence: TGTGCCAGCGGGTATCAGCCCCAGCATTTT. Amino acids: CASGYQPQHF.

V and J are TRBV29-1 and TRBJ2-3; TRBD1 matches at 8 bases. The CDR3 length is 13 residues. J gave up 4 bases and V 7 bases, and 7 bases lay outside the gene matches. Germline V CDR1 and CDR2: SQVTM, ANQGSEA. In DNA form, the CDR3 reads TGCAGCGCGCCGACAGGGGCCCCAGATACGCAGTATTTT. Amino acid sequence: CSAPTGAPDTQYF.

The chain recombines TRBV6-5 with TRBJ1-5; 8 positions match TRBD1. Germline V gene data show CDR1 as MNHEY and CDR2 as SVGAGI. The CDR3 has 14 residues. Trimming took 6 bases from V and 6 from J; bases not matched to a gene: 7. The CDR3 spells CASRMTGASQPQHF. In nucleotides, the CDR3 is TGTGCCAGCAGGATGACAGGGGCTTCTCAGCCCCAGCATTTT.

V gene TRBV11-2 combines with J gene TRBJ2-2, with TRBD2 as a possible D gene (5 bases). The V and J ends lost 5 bases and 0 bases respectively, with 16 bases between them. Germline CDR1 and CDR2: SGHAT and FQNNGV. This CDR3 region has 17 residues. The chain's CDR3 is CASSRRQSYANTGELFF. Here the CDR3 DNA reads TGTGCCAGCAGCCGGAGGCAGAGCTACGCGAACACCGGGGAGCTGTTTTTT. Full variable domain (missing parts from reference TRBV11-2 and TRBJ2-2): EAGVAQSPRYKIIEKRQSVAFWCNPISGHATLYWYQQILGQGPKLLIQFQNNGVVDDSQLPKDRFSAERLKGVDSTLKIQPAKLEDSAVYLCASSRRQSYANTGELFFGEGSRLTVL.

This chain links TRBV7-2 with TRBJ1-2; TRBD1 is a possible D gene (6 bases). The length of the CDR3 is 14 residues. Germline assignment: CDR1 SGHTA and CDR2 FQGNSA. Trimming took 3 bases from V and 7 from J, leaving 15 bases between them. CDR3 DNA sequence: TGTGCCAGCAGCTTCCCGGGGGCGCGGTCTGGCTACACCTTC. It codes for CASSFPGARSGYTF.

The rearrangement links TRBV21-1 to TRBJ1-5; no DNA check was done on the table's D call, TRBD1. TRBV21-1 has pseudogene status. The CDR3 contains 17 residues. CDR3 nucleotide sequence: TGTGCCAGCGCCCCGAGGGACAGTGAGGGGAGCAATCAGCCCCAGCATTTT. This gives the protein CASAPRDSEGSNQPQHF.

The chain recombines TRBV29-1 with TRBJ1-4; the D is unclear. Trimming took off 4 bases at V and 4 bases at J, with 7 bases between the two ends. This CDR3 is 12 amino acids long. Germline CDR1 SQVTM, CDR2 ANQGSEA. CDR3 amino acids: CSVAQNNEKLFF. DNA for the CDR3: TGCAGCGTTGCACAAAATAATGAAAAACTGTTTTTT.

The gene calls are TRBV7-8 and TRBJ2-6; 8 nucleotides line up with TRBD2. This CDR3 is built from 17 residues. V trimming: 3 bases; J trimming: 3 bases; junction bases outside the gene matches: 7. From germline, CDR1 is SGHVS and CDR2 FQNEAQ. This CDR3 reads CASSFPLGRDGANVLTF. The CDR3 DNA is TGTGCCAGCAGCTTCCCCCTCGGGAGGGATGGGGCCAACGTCCTGACTTTC.

V is TRBV6-5 and J is TRBJ2-3, with no clear D. The CDR3 runs 13 residues. V shed 2 bases and J shed 3 bases, with 6 bases lying between them. In germline, CDR1 is MNHEY, CDR2 SVGAGI. The DNA for the CDR3 is TGTGCCAGCAGTTACCGTCGTACAGATACGCAGTATTTT. Residues: CASSYRRTDTQYF.

In this sample, this clone turned up once. The chain links TRBV2 to TRBJ2-7; 9 bases fit TRBD2. V was pared by 7 bases and J by 4 bases, with 2 bases of the junction left unmatched. The germline V gene encodes CDR1 SNHLY and CDR2 FYNNEI. The CDR3 runs to 12 residues. DNA for the CDR3: TGTGCCAGCAAGACTAGCGGATACGAGCAGTACTTC. Amino acids: CASKTSGYEQYF.

J is TRBJ2-1 and V is TRBV19; TRBD2 matches 10 bases. Germline V gene data show CDR1 as LNHDA and CDR2 as SQIVND (reference sequence). V shed 3 bases and J 7 bases; nucleotides not matched to a gene: 6. The CDR3 runs to 15 residues. CDR3 nucleotide sequence: TGTGCCAGTAGTATCGAAGGACTAGCGGTGAATGAGCAGTTCTTC. This codes for CASSIEGLAVNEQFF.

This sequence joins TRBV19 and TRBJ2-2; a weak D match, TRBD2 (6 bases). The CDR3 is made up of 15 amino acids. V was shortened by 1 base and J by 7 bases, with 13 bases between the two germline ends. The germline V gene has CDR1 LNHDA and CDR2 SQIVND (reference sequence). The CDR3 DNA reads as TGTGCCAGTAGTATAGCTTCAAGGACTATCGGGGAGCTGTTTTTT. Translation gives CASSIASRTIGELFF.

The chain recombines TRBV30 with TRBJ1-5, with 8 bases matching TRBD1. From germline, CDR1 is GTSNPN and CDR2 SVGIG (reference sequence). The CDR3 is 15 residues long. Trimming at V came to 2 bases and at J to 4 bases, leaving 7 bases not matched to a gene. DNA of the CDR3: TGTGCCTGGAGTTTCTCCGGGACAGGTAATCAGCCCCAGCATTTT. Translation gives CAWSFSGTGNQPQHF.

This clone was counted once. J is TRBJ2-1 and V is TRBV7-2; TRBD2 matches 10 bases. This CDR3 has 16 residues. The J segment lost 4 bases and the V segment lost 5 bases, leaving 8 bases of the junction unmatched. Germline values: CDR1 SGHTA, CDR2 FQGNSA. DNA for the CDR3: TGTGCCAGCAGCACGGGGACTAGCGCCTTGTACAATGAGCAGTTCTTC. It yields the protein CASSTGTSALYNEQFF.